This passage covers 6 T cell receptor beta chains from one sample sequenced in a study of spatial heterogeneity in lung cancer. Study-level results: How many expanded intratumoral alpha and beta TCRs were present tracked the tumor mutation count, which was a count of nonsynonymous mutations.

Noted time point: sample taken at primary tumor resection. No antigen is known for these receptors. One entry per CDR3 protein, called by TCRdb with MiXCR from the 5' RACE reads. The repertoire holds more than 3,500 distinct CDR3 sequences, with around 35% as singletons. The sequenced sample was lung tumor tissue, obtained at surgery. These receptors were taken from a male donor with early-stage non-small cell lung cancer.

This clonotype rates as medium-sized. The chain employs TRBV20-1 and TRBJ1-2, with D uncertain. The germline V and J ends were trimmed by 3 bases and 3 bases, with 8 bases remaining between them. The CDR3 totals 12 residues. CDR1 and CDR2 (germline): DFQATT, SNEGSKA (reference sequence). The CDR3: CSASRQDYGYTF. The DNA for the CDR3 is TGCAGTGCTAGCAGGCAGGACTATGGCTACACCTTC.

The chain has TRBV7-2 and TRBJ2-5; 9 positions match TRBD1. The V gene's germline CDR1 is SGHTA and CDR2 FQGNSA. V was pared by 0 bases and J by 7 bases, with 3 bases of the junction left unmatched. CDR3 size: 14 residues. The CDR3, as DNA: TGTGCCAGCAGCTTAGCGTTGGGACAGGGGACCCAGTACTTC. This sequence encodes CASSLALGQGTQYF.

By proportion, this clonotype is medium-sized. The chain is built from TRBV29-1 and TRBJ2-5; 7 bases fit TRBD2. J gave up 7 bases and V 4 bases, and 6 bases lay outside the gene matches. CDR1 and CDR2 (germline): SQVTM, ANQGSEA. CDR3 length: 12 amino acids. The DNA for the CDR3 is TGCAGCGTTGTGCGGGAGAGGGCGACCCAGTACTTC. Translated: CSVVRERATQYF.

This clonotype was detected a few times. Here the CDR3 reads CASSPGGLGITDTQYF. The DNA of the CDR3 is TGTGCCAGCAGCCCCGGAGGGCTAGGAATCACAGATACGCAGTATTTT. The rearrangement joins TRBV9 to TRBJ2-3; D may be TRBD2 (6 bases). The V end lost 4 bases, the J end lost 2 bases, and 17 bases lay between the germline ends. This CDR3 is built from 16 residues. In germline, CDR1 is SGDLS, CDR2 YYNGEE.

This clonotype has more than one count but fewer than ten. The chain recombines TRBV19 with TRBJ2-1; 11 bases fit TRBD2. V lost 6 bases and J lost 3; bases outside the gene matches: 7. The CDR3 is 16 residues long. The germline gives CDR1 LNHDA, CDR2 SQIVND (reference sequence). The CDR3 DNA is TGTGCCAGTAGATATGGGACTAGCGGATTCTACAATGAGCAGTTCTTC. Its protein is CASRYGTSGFYNEQFF.

This clonotype was counted only a few times. The CDR3 sequence is CASTPGGSYNEQFF. The CDR3 bases are TGTGCCAGCACCCCCGGAGGCTCCTACAATGAGCAGTTCTTC. V usage is TRBV12-3 or TRBV12-4 and J usage is TRBJ2-1, with a possible D match to TRBD2 (5 bases). V was shortened by 7 bases and J by 0 bases, with 10 bases between the two germline ends. The CDR3 length is 14 residues.